The sequence of this T cell receptor beta chain was determined in a study of control samples from healthy donors and cancer patients. Data came from immunoSEQ multiplex PCR; TCRdb stores just in-frame clones and leaves some out. The sample includes some 37,000 clones, 92% of them seen just once. Trimming took 8 bases from V and 6 from J, leaving 10 bases between them. The CDR3 contains 11 residues. CDR1 SGHTA and CDR2 FQGNSA come from the germline V gene. Sequences were obtained from blood. The V gene is TRBV7-2, the J gene TRBJ1-2, with a possible D match to TRBD1 (6 bases). The receptor comes from a woman between 50 and 59 years old in good health. CDR3 nucleotides: TGTGCCAGCTTCAGGGGAGATGGCTACACCTTC. This translates into CASFRGDGYTF.